The text below deals with one T cell receptor beta chain. The antigen remains unidentified. This sample was included in a study of identical twins. One entry per CDR3 protein results from TCRdb running MiXCR on the 5' RACE reads. The sample yields under 250,000 distinct CDR3 sequences, roughly 13% seen once. Study-level points and caveats: Conclusions relied on cross-sectional statistical analysis, not following the same donors. Among beta out-of-frame sequences, excess sharing between twins appeared weaker.

V was clipped by 8 bases and J by 4 bases, with 15 bases between them. Germline V gene sequence: CDR1 MDHEN, CDR2 SYDVKM. The CDR3 has 13 amino acids. The same data also contributed to another study, on yellow fever vaccine responses in identical twins.

Source material: memory (CD45RO+) T cells sorted from blood. The rearrangement links TRBV28 to TRBJ2-7; tentative D call: TRBD2 (6 bases). The receptor was isolated from a woman under 30 in good health. CDR3 sequence reads: CASARGGVYEQYF. For the CDR3, the DNA is TGTGCCAGCGCGCGTGGCGGGGTTTACGAGCAGTACTTC.